This TCR beta chain was sequenced in a study of a mutant IDH1 vaccine in newly diagnosed glioma. Turning to the study itself: Eight vaccinations were given in weeks 1, 3, 5, 7, 11, 15, 19 and 23. The sex distribution of treated patients was about 60% male and roughly 38% female, with a mean age of approximately 40 years. Former treatment meant radiotherapy, temozolomide, or both; the majority had gotten both.

TCRdb's table, derived via immunoSEQ multiplex PCR, lists solely in-frame clones and lacks some. The data contain more than 30,000 clones, 85% to 90% of them singletons. As for time point: week 11, during vaccination. What each vaccine dose contained was 300 ug of mutant IDH1 20-mer peptide, accompanied by topical imiquimod. Study outcomes and limitations: Evidence of vaccine-induced immune responses was documented in over 85% of patients.

This clone appeared once. Its antigen is not identified. The specimen was PBMCs, collected from a glioma patient whose treatment included an IDH1 peptide vaccine. This clonotype was obtained from a man between 18 and 35 years old with glioma.

The CDR3 nucleotides are TGTGCCAGCTCATCCAGGGGACCGCCGTGGACCTTC. Translating gives CASSSRGPPWTF. The genes are TRBV18 and TRBJ1-2, with D perhaps TRBD1 (6 bases). Trimming took off 5 bases at V and 14 bases at J, with 18 bases between the two ends. Germline V CDR1 and CDR2: KGHSH, LQKENI. The CDR3 extends over 12 amino acids.